This is a list of T cell receptor beta chains from one sample in a study of blood T cell repertoires in COVID-19. The table came from immunoSEQ multiplex PCR; TCRdb's copy has only in-frame clones and leaves some out. The data contain hundreds of thousands of clones, more than 85% of them seen just once; the ten biggest clones take up roughly 8.5%. The source material was PBMCs or T cells enriched from blood (not recorded which). These receptors all come from a woman aged 60-75 years who had recovered from COVID-19. Each CDR3 is given with its conserved first and last residue. The order of the fields is J gene, V gene, D gene, clone size, CDR3 DNA, CDR3 protein. D genes are given only for firm matches. Rows may omit the clone size; those that give it use once, few, many or a size class.

J gene: TRBJ2-1; V gene: TRBV5-1; D gene: -; clone size: -; CDR3 DNA: TGCGCCAGCAGCTTGACGGGTACTCGGGGCAATGAGCAGTTCTTC; CDR3 protein: CASSLTGTRGNEQFF
J gene: TRBJ1-4; V gene: TRBV6-5; D gene: TRBD1; clone size: -; CDR3 DNA: TGTGCCAGCAGTTACTCAACAGGGGGAGAAAAACTGTTTTTT; CDR3 protein: CASSYSTGGEKLFF
J gene: TRBJ1-1; V gene: TRBV7-9; D gene: TRBD1; clone size: -; CDR3 DNA: TGTGCCAGCAGCAAAGGGGACAGGGGAGAAACTGAAGCTTTCTTT; CDR3 protein: CASSKGDRGETEAFF
J gene: TRBJ2-2; V gene: TRBV19; D gene: -; clone size: -; CDR3 DNA: TGTGCCAGTAGTGTCCTGAACACCGGGGAGCTGTTTTTT; CDR3 protein: CASSVLNTGELFF
J gene: TRBJ2-3; V gene: TRBV5-8; D gene: -; clone size: -; CDR3 DNA: TGTGCCAGCAGCTTGGTGGGAGCCACAGATACGCAGTATTTT; CDR3 protein: CASSLVGATDTQYF
J gene: TRBJ1-3; V gene: TRBV2; D gene: TRBD1; clone size: -; CDR3 DNA: TGTGCCAGCAGGACAGGGTTTGCTGGAAACACCATATATTTT; CDR3 protein: CASRTGFAGNTIYF
J gene: TRBJ1-2; V gene: TRBV6-7; D gene: -; clone size: -; CDR3 DNA: TGTGCCAGGGGGTCCAGGGGCGACAGCTATGGCTACACCTTC; CDR3 protein: CARGSRGDSYGYTF
J gene: TRBJ1-3; V gene: TRBV4-2; D gene: TRBD1; clone size: -; CDR3 DNA: TGTGCCAGCAGCCAGCCGGGACAGGGACAGTACACCATATATTTT; CDR3 protein: CASSQPGQGQYTIYF
J gene: TRBJ2-3; V gene: TRBV5-6; D gene: -; clone size: -; CDR3 DNA: TGTGCCAGCAGCCACCCGGTTGGAAGCGGGGATACGCAGTATTTT; CDR3 protein: CASSHPVGSGDTQYF
J gene: TRBJ2-2; V gene: TRBV18; D gene: TRBD2; clone size: -; CDR3 DNA: TGTGCCAGCTCACCGGGGAGGGGAGACACCGGGGAGCTGTTTTTT; CDR3 protein: CASSPGRGDTGELFF
J gene: TRBJ2-1; V gene: TRBV28; D gene: TRBD1; clone size: -; CDR3 DNA: TGTGCCACCGGGACAGACTTCAATGAGCAGTTCTTC; CDR3 protein: CATGTDFNEQFF
J gene: TRBJ2-1; V gene: TRBV23-1; D gene: TRBD2; clone size: -; CDR3 DNA: TGCGCCAGCATAAGGACTAGCGGGGGGCCCTATCAGTTCTTC; CDR3 protein: CASIRTSGGPYQFF
J gene: TRBJ2-7; V gene: TRBV2; D gene: -; clone size: -; CDR3 DNA: TGTGCCAGCAGTGACCAGGGAGGGGGCGAGCAGTACTTC; CDR3 protein: CASSDQGGGEQYF
J gene: TRBJ1-4; V gene: TRBV3-1/TRBV3-2; D gene: TRBD1; clone size: -; CDR3 DNA: TGTGCCAGCAGCCAACTTGGGACAGCAACTAATGAAAAACTGTTTTTT; CDR3 protein: CASSQLGTATNEKLFF
J gene: TRBJ2-3; V gene: TRBV18; D gene: TRBD2; clone size: -; CDR3 DNA: TGTGCCAGCTCACCAATGGGGGGGTCTAGCACAGATACGCAGTATTTT; CDR3 protein: CASSPMGGSSTDTQYF
J gene: TRBJ2-3; V gene: TRBV5-1; D gene: TRBD1; clone size: once; CDR3 DNA: TGCGCCAGCAGCCCCGGGACAGCCACAGATACGCAGTATTTT; CDR3 protein: CASSPGTATDTQYF
J gene: TRBJ1-1; V gene: TRBV2; D gene: -; clone size: once; CDR3 DNA: TGTGCCAGCACCAAAAGGGACACCAACACTGAAGCTTTCTTT; CDR3 protein: CASTKRDTNTEAFF
J gene: TRBJ1-1; V gene: TRBV10-3; D gene: -; clone size: -; CDR3 DNA: TGTGCCATCAGTGAGTCGAGGCCCTTGAACACTGAAGCTTTCTTT; CDR3 protein: CAISESRPLNTEAFF
J gene: TRBJ2-5; V gene: TRBV5-1; D gene: -; clone size: -; CDR3 DNA: TGCGCCAGCAGCTTCGACAGGAGCCAAGAGACCCAGTACTTC; CDR3 protein: CASSFDRSQETQYF
J gene: TRBJ2-5; V gene: TRBV5-1; D gene: -; clone size: -; CDR3 DNA: TGCGCCAGCAGCTTGGGAACAGGGTACCAAGAGACCCAGTACTTC; CDR3 protein: CASSLGTGYQETQYF
J gene: TRBJ1-5; V gene: TRBV5-1; D gene: TRBD1; clone size: -; CDR3 DNA: TGCGCCAGCAGCTATCAGGGGGGTCAGCCCCAGCATTTT; CDR3 protein: CASSYQGGQPQHF
J gene: TRBJ2-3; V gene: TRBV5-1; D gene: -; clone size: once; CDR3 DNA: TGCGCCAGCACCTTAGGGGGTAGCTCCGGAACAGATACGCAGTATTTT; CDR3 protein: CASTLGGSSGTDTQYF
J gene: TRBJ2-5; V gene: TRBV5-1; D gene: -; clone size: -; CDR3 DNA: TGCGCCAGTAAATCCGAAGAGACCCAGTACTTC; CDR3 protein: CASKSEETQYF
J gene: TRBJ2-7; V gene: TRBV4-2; D gene: -; clone size: -; CDR3 DNA: TGTGCCAGCAGCCAAGAGGCGTCGGCAGGGGCATACGAGCAGTACTTC; CDR3 protein: CASSQEASAGAYEQYF
J gene: TRBJ1-1; V gene: TRBV5-1; D gene: -; clone size: once; CDR3 DNA: TGCGCCAGCAGACTCGTACCACAGGGACCGAACACTGAAGCTTTCTTT; CDR3 protein: CASRLVPQGPNTEAFF
J gene: TRBJ2-7; V gene: TRBV7-7; D gene: -; clone size: -; CDR3 DNA: TGTGCTAGCAGCTTATTTCTAGGGAAGGGGGGGACTAACCCCTACGAGCAGTACTTC; CDR3 protein: CASSLFLGKGGTNPYEQYF
J gene: TRBJ1-4; V gene: TRBV11-2; D gene: -; clone size: -; CDR3 DNA: TGTGCCAGCAGCCAACTATCACAGGGTCAGCGGGAAAAACTGTTTTTT; CDR3 protein: CASSQLSQGQREKLFF
J gene: TRBJ1-1; V gene: TRBV6-5; D gene: TRBD1; clone size: -; CDR3 DNA: TGTGCCAGCAGTTCAGGGGGCACTGAAGCTTTCTTT; CDR3 protein: CASSSGGTEAFF
J gene: TRBJ2-3; V gene: TRBV6-7; D gene: -; clone size: once; CDR3 DNA: TGTGCCAGCAGTTACTCGAAACGGGGGACAGATACGCAGTATTTT; CDR3 protein: CASSYSKRGTDTQYF
J gene: TRBJ1-3; V gene: TRBV28; D gene: TRBD1; clone size: -; CDR3 DNA: TGTGCCAGCAGTTCGACAGGGCAAGGAAACACCATATATTTT; CDR3 protein: CASSSTGQGNTIYF
J gene: TRBJ2-2; V gene: TRBV5-4; D gene: TRBD1; clone size: -; CDR3 DNA: TGTGCCAGCAGCCCGGACAGGGTCAACACCGGGGAGCTGTTTTTT; CDR3 protein: CASSPDRVNTGELFF
J gene: TRBJ2-1; V gene: TRBV12-3/TRBV12-4; D gene: -; clone size: -; CDR3 DNA: TGTGCCAGCAGTAGCGGAGCCTCTACCAGGTTCTTC; CDR3 protein: CASSSGASTRFF